Following are 23 T cell receptor beta chains from one sample sequenced in a study of cytomegalovirus exposure and HLA in healthy donors. The PCR made use of 60 Vbeta and 13 Jbeta primers. The data were produced by immunoSEQ multiplex PCR, yet TCRdb's version contains in-frame clones alone and is incomplete. Its listing shows about 130,000 clones. Sequencing was performed on PBMCs. These receptors all stem from a woman aged 55-69 years in good health and CMV-seronegative.

The gene calls are TRBV5-1 and TRBJ2-1, with D possibly TRBD1 on 6 matching bases. Trimming cost V 0 bases and J 6 bases, with 13 bases left between them. The CDR3 covers 15 residues. Germline loops: CDR1 SGHRS, CDR2 YFSETQ. The CDR3 nucleotides are TGCGCCAGCAGCTTGGGGCAGGGGAACATCAATGAGCAGTTCTTC. Its protein is CASSLGQGNINEQFF.

The rearrangement joins TRBV6-1 to TRBJ1-2; D unresolved. CDR1 is MNHNS, CDR2 SASEGT, per germline. There are 12 residues in the CDR3. Trimming removed 5 bases from V and 1 base from J, with 5 bases in between. CDR3 in amino acids: CASSPYNYGYTF. The CDR3 DNA sequence: TGTGCCAGCAGTCCCTATAACTATGGCTACACCTTC.

The chain couples TRBV6-5 to TRBJ1-6; 7 bases match TRBD1. Germline CDR1 is MNHEY and CDR2 is SVGAGI. The V gene end was trimmed by 6 bases and the J gene end by 6 bases; junction bases not matched to a gene: 5. The CDR3 covers 14 residues. CDR3 in DNA: TGTGCCAGCAGCCTGGGGACAGTTAATTCACCCCTCCACTTT. This translates into CASSLGTVNSPLHF.

V and J are TRBV4-1 and TRBJ1-5, with 7 positions matching TRBD1. Germline CDR1 reads MGHRA; CDR2 reads YSYEKL. The CDR3 is 15 residues long. After removal of 1 base from V and 4 bases from J, the junction contained 4 bases not matched to a gene. CDR3 region: CASSQGTGANQPQHF. The CDR3 coding sequence is TGCGCCAGCAGCCAAGGGACAGGCGCGAATCAGCCCCAGCATTTT.

The chain links TRBV28 to TRBJ1-5; D is possibly TRBD1 (6 bases). Germline V lookup: CDR1 MDHEN, CDR2 SYDVKM. Deletions cut 8 bases from V and 3 bases from J, with 11 bases between. CDR3 size: 13 residues. CDR3 protein: CASLQGNNQPQHF. DNA for the CDR3: TGTGCCAGCCTACAGGGCAACAATCAGCCCCAGCATTTT.

The J gene is TRBJ1-3, the V gene TRBV6-1; TRBD1 matches at 8 bases. The CDR3 has 14 amino acids. The V segment lost 6 bases and the J segment 6 bases; nucleotides outside the gene matches: 7. Germline-derived CDR1 and CDR2 are MNHNS and SASEGT. The DNA for the CDR3 is TGTGCCAGCAGCGTCTCAGGGGGCGAAAACACCATATATTTT. It translates to CASSVSGGENTIYF.

The chain has TRBV2 and TRBJ2-4; 8 nucleotides match TRBD1. V was pared by 1 base and J by 8 bases, with 7 bases of the junction left unmatched. The germline gives CDR1 SNHLY, CDR2 FYNNEI. There are 15 residues in the CDR3. The DNA for the CDR3 is TGTGCCAGCAGTGAAGGGACAGGGAGAAAGTACATTCAGTACTTC. It yields the protein CASSEGTGRKYIQYF.

The gene calls are TRBV7-9 and TRBJ2-1; 7 positions agree with TRBD2. CDR3 size: 13 residues. The J segment lost 7 bases and the V segment lost 3 bases, leaving 3 bases of the junction unmatched. Germline V gives CDR1 SEHNR, CDR2 FQNEAQ (reference sequence). In DNA form, the CDR3 reads TGTGCCAGCAGCTTGGGAGGGGCAAATGAGCAGTTCTTC. Translated: CASSLGGANEQFF.

The V gene is TRBV7-6, the J gene TRBJ1-3; 7 bases match TRBD1. Trimming removed 5 bases from V and 0 bases from J; junction bases left unmatched: 13. The CDR3 has 18 residues. Germline lookup yields CDR1 SGHVS and CDR2 FNYEAQ. The CDR3 DNA reads TGTGCCAGCAGCCCGGGACAGCTTCTCCCCTTCTCTGGAAACACCATATATTTT. Translating it yields CASSPGQLLPFSGNTIYF.

The V call is TRBV25-1, the J call TRBJ1-4, with 7 bases aligning to TRBD1. V trimming: 3 bases; J trimming: 7 bases; junction bases outside the gene matches: 8. This CDR3 is built from 15 residues. Germline values: CDR1 MGHDK, CDR2 SYGVNS. CDR3 region: CASSDARQGSEKLFF. CDR3 DNA sequence: TGTGCCAGCAGTGACGCAAGACAGGGATCTGAAAAACTGTTTTTT.

The CDR3 DNA reads TGTGCCAGCAGCCCCCTAAGCGGGGGGCTGACTCTGCAGTTCTTC. Translation gives CASSPLSGGLTLQFF. The V and J genes are TRBV14 and TRBJ2-1, with TRBD2 identical over 9 bases. The CDR3 has 15 amino acids. Germline V gene sequence: CDR1 SGHDN, CDR2 FVKESK. Unmatched junction bases numbered 13, after V lost 4 bases and J lost 12 bases.

J is TRBJ1-2 and V is TRBV4-1; 7 nucleotides line up with TRBD1. The ends lost 3 bases at V and 4 bases at J; junction bases unmatched: 8. The germline V gene encodes CDR1 MGHRA and CDR2 YSYEKL. The CDR3 runs to 15 residues. The chain's CDR3 is CASSQTGQDGYGYTF. The CDR3 DNA follows: TGCGCCAGCAGCCAGACAGGACAGGACGGCTATGGCTACACCTTC.

The chain couples TRBV7-6 to TRBJ1-4; 9 bases match TRBD1. The CDR3 runs 16 residues. The germline V gene encodes CDR1 SGHVS and CDR2 FNYEAQ. V lost 1 base, J lost 4 bases, and 4 bases stayed unmatched. The CDR3: CASSLETGGNNEKLFF. CDR3 DNA sequence: TGTGCCAGCAGCTTAGAGACAGGGGGAAATAATGAAAAACTGTTTTTT.

The chain has TRBV9 and TRBJ1-3; no firm D call. CDR3 length equals 16 residues. Germline lookup yields CDR1 SGDLS and CDR2 YYNGEE. V gave up 0 bases and J gave up 0 bases, with 10 bases separating them. For the CDR3, the DNA is TGTGCCAGCAGCGTAGATTTGGCACGCTCTGGAAACACCATATATTTT. Residues: CASSVDLARSGNTIYF.

This chain links TRBV10-1 with TRBJ2-3, with 7 positions matching TRBD1. J lost 4 bases, V lost 6 bases, and 4 bases had no gene match. The CDR3 contains 13 residues. The germline gives CDR1 WNHNN, CDR2 SYGVQD (reference sequence). CDR3 loop: CASSEGAPDTQYF. The CDR3 bases are TGCGCCAGCAGCGAGGGGGCTCCAGATACGCAGTATTTT.

The chain combines TRBV27 with TRBJ2-5; 10 positions match TRBD2. Trimming at V came to 6 bases and at J to 1 base, leaving 5 bases not matched to a gene. Germline lookup yields CDR1 MNHEY and CDR2 SMNVEV (reference sequence). The CDR3 is 15 residues long. CDR3 protein: CASSDLAGVQETQYF. Written as DNA, the CDR3 is TGTGCCAGCAGCGATCTAGCGGGGGTCCAAGAGACCCAGTACTTC.

The rearrangement joins TRBV11-2 to TRBJ2-1, with TRBD1 matching 7 bases. The germline gives CDR1 SGHAT, CDR2 FQNNGV. The CDR3 length is 14 residues. V was clipped by 2 bases and J by 6 bases; unmatched bases: 4. CDR3 sequence (DNA): TGTGCCAGCAGCTTACAGACAGGGTTCAATGAGCAGTTCTTC. It specifies CASSLQTGFNEQFF.

The chain carries TRBV2 and TRBJ1-2; D possibly corresponds to TRBD1 (5 bases). This CDR3 spans 15 amino acids. V gave up 0 bases and J gave up 8 bases, with 16 bases separating them. Looked up from germline, CDR1 is SNHLY and CDR2 is FYNNEI. In DNA form, the CDR3 reads TGTGCCAGCAGTGAAGCGGAAGGGGTGGTAGTGGGCTACACCTTC. As protein: CASSEAEGVVVGYTF.

The V and J genes are TRBV18 and TRBJ2-1; D is possibly TRBD1 (6 bases). Germline assignment: CDR1 KGHSH and CDR2 LQKENI. Trimming pared 9 bases from V and 0 bases from J, leaving 12 bases between. The CDR3 length is 14 residues. In DNA form, the CDR3 reads TGTGCCAGTCAGGGGCAGAGCTCCTACAATGAGCAGTTCTTC. Translation gives CASQGQSSYNEQFF.

This rearrangement joins TRBV19 to TRBJ2-1; TRBD1 might be the D (5 bases). Germline values: CDR1 LNHDA, CDR2 SQIVND (reference sequence). Deletions cut 5 bases from V and 13 bases from J, with 18 bases between. The CDR3 length is 13 residues. CDR3 region: CASSSRPQGSQFF. The DNA of the CDR3 is TGTGCCAGTAGTTCGAGACCCCAGGGTTCTCAGTTCTTC.

CDR3 loop: CASRPDGGAAGELFF. CDR3 coding DNA: TGCGCCAGCAGACCGGATGGAGGGGCAGCCGGGGAGCTGTTTTTT. The chain recombines TRBV5-1 with TRBJ2-2; maybe TRBD2 (6 bases). CDR3 size: 15 residues. The V end lost 5 bases, the J end lost 6 bases, and 17 bases lay between the germline ends. In germline, CDR1 is SGHRS, CDR2 YFSETQ.

The rearrangement links TRBV6-5 to TRBJ1-2; 10 nucleotides align to TRBD1. With V trimmed by 6 bases and J by 11 bases, 9 bases remained unmatched. There are 13 residues in the CDR3. Germline CDR1 MNHEY, CDR2 SVGAGI. CDR3 protein: CASRPRDRGRYTF. CDR3 nucleotide sequence: TGTGCCAGCAGGCCACGGGACAGGGGACGTTACACCTTC.

V and J are TRBV7-2 and TRBJ2-3; D not certain. CDR1 and CDR2 (germline): SGHTA, FQGNSA. Trimming cost V 1 base and J 5 bases, with 7 bases left between them. There are 13 residues in the CDR3. The DNA for the CDR3 is TGTGCCAGCAGCTTAGTTTGGAGAGATACGCAGTATTTT. This translates into CASSLVWRDTQYF.